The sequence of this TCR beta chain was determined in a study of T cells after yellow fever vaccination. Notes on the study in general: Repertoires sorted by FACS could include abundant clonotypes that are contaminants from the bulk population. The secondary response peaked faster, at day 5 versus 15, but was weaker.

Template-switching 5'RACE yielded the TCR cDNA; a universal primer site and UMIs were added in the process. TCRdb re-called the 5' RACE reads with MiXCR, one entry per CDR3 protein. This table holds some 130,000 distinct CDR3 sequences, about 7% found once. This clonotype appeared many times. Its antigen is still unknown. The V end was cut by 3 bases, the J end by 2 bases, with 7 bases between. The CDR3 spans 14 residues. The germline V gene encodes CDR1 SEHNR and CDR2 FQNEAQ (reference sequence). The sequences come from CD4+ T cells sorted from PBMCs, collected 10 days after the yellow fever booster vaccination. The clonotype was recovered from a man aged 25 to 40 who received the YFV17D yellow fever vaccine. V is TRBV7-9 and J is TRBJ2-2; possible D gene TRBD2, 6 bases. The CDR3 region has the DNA TGTGCCAGCAGCTTTAGCGGCAACACCGGGGAGCTGTTTTTT. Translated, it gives CASSFSGNTGELFF.